This T cell receptor (beta chain) was sequenced for a study of cytomegalovirus exposure and HLA in healthy donors. Of note for this clone: Its target is not known.

Deletions cut 5 bases from V and 1 base from J, with 15 bases between. This CDR3 has 15 amino acids. Germline V lookup: CDR1 SGHAT, CDR2 FQNNGV. General observations from the study: Later on, an analysis found that several of the most significant clusters appeared to be linked to common viral pathogens, which included parvovirus B19. The study dropped some indistinguishable V segments, TRBV6-2 and TRBV6-3 among them. A later examination showed that TCR association rates differed by HLA locus, with DRB1 most and HLA-C fewest. The authors confirmed in vitro that three CMV-associated chains were specific for CMV antigens.

The primer mix had 60 Vbeta and 13 Jbeta primers. Profiling relied on immunoSEQ multiplex PCR, and the TCRdb table lists in-frame clones only, not all of them. In the table there are 180,000 or so clones, 82% of which are singletons. The TCR comes from a woman between 50 and 59 years old in good health and CMV-seropositive. The sample taken for sequencing was PBMCs. The chain recombines TRBV11-2 with TRBJ2-7; TRBD2 might be the D (6 bases). CDR3 nucleotides: TGTGCCAGCAGCCGCAGGAGGGCAGGTTCCTACGAGCAGTACTTC. As protein: CASSRRRAGSYEQYF.